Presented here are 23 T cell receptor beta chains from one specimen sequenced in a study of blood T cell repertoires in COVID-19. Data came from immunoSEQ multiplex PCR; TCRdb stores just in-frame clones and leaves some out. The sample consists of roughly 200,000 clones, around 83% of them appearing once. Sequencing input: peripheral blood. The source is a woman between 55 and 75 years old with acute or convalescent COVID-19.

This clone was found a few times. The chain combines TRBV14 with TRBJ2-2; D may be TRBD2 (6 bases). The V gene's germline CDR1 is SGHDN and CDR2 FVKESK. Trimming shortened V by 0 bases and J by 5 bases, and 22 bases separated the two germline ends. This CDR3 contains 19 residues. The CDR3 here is CASSQDGGFSGPGTGELFF. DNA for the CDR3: TGTGCCAGCAGCCAAGATGGGGGATTTAGCGGCCCAGGTACCGGGGAGCTGTTTTTT.

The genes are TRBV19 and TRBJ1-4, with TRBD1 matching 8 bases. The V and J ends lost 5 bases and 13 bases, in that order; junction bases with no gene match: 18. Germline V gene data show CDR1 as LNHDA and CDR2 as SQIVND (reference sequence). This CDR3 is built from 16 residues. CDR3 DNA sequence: TGTGCCAGTAGTCCCAAGGGGAAAACAGGGGGGATGGGACTGTTTTTT. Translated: CASSPKGKTGGMGLFF.

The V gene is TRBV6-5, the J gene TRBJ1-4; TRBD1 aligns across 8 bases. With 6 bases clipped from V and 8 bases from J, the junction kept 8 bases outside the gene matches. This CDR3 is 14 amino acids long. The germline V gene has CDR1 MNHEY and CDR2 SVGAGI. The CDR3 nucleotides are TGTGCCAGCAGAGGGACAGGCCAAAGCGAAAAACTGTTTTTT. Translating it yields CASRGTGQSEKLFF.

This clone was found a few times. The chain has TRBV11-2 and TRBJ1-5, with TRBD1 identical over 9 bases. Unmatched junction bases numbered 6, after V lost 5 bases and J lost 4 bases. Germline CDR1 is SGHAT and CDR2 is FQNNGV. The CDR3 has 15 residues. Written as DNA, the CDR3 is TGTGCCAGCAGCGCATCGACAGGGGGAAATCAGCCCCAGCATTTT. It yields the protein CASSASTGGNQPQHF.

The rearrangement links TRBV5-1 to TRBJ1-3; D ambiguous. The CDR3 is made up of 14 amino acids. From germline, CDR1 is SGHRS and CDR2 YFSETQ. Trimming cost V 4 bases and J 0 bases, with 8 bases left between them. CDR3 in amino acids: CASSEALSGNTIYF. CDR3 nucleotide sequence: TGCGCCAGCAGCGAGGCGCTCTCTGGAAACACCATATATTTT.

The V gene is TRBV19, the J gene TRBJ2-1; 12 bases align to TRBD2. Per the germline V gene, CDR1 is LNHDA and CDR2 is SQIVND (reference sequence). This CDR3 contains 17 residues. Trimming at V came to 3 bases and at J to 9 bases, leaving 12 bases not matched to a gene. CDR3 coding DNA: TGTGCCAGTAGTATCCCCCTTACTAGCGGGAGGACGGGTGAGCAGTTCTTC. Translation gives CASSIPLTSGRTGEQFF.

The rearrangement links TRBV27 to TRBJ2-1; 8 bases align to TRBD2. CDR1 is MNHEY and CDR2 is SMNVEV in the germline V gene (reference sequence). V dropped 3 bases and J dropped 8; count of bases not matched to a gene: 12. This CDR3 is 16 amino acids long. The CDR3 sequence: CASSFFSGASLDEQFF. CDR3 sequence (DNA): TGTGCCAGCAGTTTTTTTAGCGGGGCCTCCTTGGATGAGCAGTTCTTC.

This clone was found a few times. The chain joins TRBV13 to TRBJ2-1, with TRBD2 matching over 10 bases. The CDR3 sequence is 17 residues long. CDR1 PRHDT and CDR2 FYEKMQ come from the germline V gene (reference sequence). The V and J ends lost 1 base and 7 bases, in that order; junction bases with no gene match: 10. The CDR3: CASSLEVRLAGANEQFF. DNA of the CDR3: TGTGCCAGCAGCTTAGAGGTTCGGCTAGCGGGAGCTAATGAGCAGTTCTTC.

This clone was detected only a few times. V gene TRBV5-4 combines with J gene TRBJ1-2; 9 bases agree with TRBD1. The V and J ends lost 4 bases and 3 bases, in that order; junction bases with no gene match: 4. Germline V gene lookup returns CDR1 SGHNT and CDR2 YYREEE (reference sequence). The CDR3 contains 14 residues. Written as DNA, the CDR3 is TGTGCCAGCAGCCGGGACAGGGATGACTATGGCTACACCTTC. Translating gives CASSRDRDDYGYTF.

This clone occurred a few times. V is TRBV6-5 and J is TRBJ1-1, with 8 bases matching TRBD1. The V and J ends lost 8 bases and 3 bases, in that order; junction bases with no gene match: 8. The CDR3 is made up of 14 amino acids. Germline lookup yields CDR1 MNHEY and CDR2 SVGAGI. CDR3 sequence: CASLGRGRDTEAFF. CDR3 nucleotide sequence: TGTGCCAGCCTCGGCAGGGGGCGAGACACTGAAGCTTTCTTT.

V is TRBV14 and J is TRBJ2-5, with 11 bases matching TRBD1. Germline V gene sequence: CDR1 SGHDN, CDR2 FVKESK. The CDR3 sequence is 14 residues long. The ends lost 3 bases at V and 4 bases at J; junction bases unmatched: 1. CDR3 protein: CASSQDRGLETQYF. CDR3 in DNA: TGTGCCAGCAGCCAGGACAGGGGGCTAGAGACCCAGTACTTC.

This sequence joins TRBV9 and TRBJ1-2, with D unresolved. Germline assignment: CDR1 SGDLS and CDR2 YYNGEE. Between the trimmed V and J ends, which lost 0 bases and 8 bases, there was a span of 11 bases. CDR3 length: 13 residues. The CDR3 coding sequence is TGTGCCAGCAGCGTAGATGGGCCCCAGGGCTACACCTTC. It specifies CASSVDGPQGYTF.

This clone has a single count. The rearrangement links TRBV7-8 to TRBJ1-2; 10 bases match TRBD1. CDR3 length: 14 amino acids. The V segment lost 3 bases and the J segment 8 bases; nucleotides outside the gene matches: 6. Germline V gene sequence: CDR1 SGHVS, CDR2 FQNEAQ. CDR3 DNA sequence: TGTGCCAGCAGCTTCCCCGGACAGGGGGTCGGCTACACCTTC. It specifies CASSFPGQGVGYTF.

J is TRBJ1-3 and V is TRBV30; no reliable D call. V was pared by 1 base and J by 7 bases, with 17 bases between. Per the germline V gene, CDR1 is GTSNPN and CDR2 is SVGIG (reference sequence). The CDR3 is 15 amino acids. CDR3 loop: CAWSDSAWERNTIYF. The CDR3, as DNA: TGTGCCTGGAGTGATTCCGCATGGGAGCGTAACACCATATATTTT.

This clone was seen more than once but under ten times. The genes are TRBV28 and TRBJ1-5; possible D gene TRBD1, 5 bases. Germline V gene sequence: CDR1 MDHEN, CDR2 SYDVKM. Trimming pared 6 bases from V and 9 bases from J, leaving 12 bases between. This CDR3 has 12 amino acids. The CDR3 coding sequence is TGTGCCAGCAGGGCATCAGGGCTGCCCCAGCATTTT. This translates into CASRASGLPQHF.

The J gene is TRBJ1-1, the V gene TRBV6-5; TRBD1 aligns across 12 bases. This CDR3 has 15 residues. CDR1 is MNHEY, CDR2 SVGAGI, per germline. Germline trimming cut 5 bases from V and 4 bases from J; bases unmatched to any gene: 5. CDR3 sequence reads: CASSLGTGGVTEAFF. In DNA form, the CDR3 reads TGTGCCAGCAGTCTCGGGACAGGGGGCGTCACTGAAGCTTTCTTT.

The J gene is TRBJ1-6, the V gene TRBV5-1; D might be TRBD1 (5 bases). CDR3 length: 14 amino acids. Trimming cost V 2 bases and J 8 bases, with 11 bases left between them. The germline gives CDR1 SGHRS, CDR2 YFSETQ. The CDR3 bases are TGCGCCAGCAGCTTAAGTGGGGCAGATTCACCCCTCCACTTT. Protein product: CASSLSGADSPLHF.

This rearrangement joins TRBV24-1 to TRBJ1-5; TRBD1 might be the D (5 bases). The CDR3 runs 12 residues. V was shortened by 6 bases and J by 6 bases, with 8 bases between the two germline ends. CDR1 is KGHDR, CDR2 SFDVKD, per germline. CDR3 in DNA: TGTGCCACCAGTAGGGGTGGTCAGCCCCAGCATTTT. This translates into CATSRGGQPQHF.

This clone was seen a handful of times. The CDR3 here is CASSLLPGLAGGSSYNEQFF. CDR3 nucleotide sequence: TGTGCCAGCAGCTTACTACCGGGACTAGCGGGAGGTTCCTCCTACAATGAGCAGTTCTTC. This chain joins TRBV7-6 and TRBJ2-1; 15 nucleotides align to TRBD2. J gave up 0 bases and V 2 bases, and 8 bases lay outside the gene matches. The germline CDR1 and CDR2 sequences are SGHVS and FNYEAQ. The CDR3 has 20 residues.

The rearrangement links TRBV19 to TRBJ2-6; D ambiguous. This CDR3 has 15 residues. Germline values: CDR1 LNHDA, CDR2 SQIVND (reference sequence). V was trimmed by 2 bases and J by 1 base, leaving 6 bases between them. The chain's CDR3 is CASSIIESGANVLTF. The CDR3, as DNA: TGTGCCAGTAGTATAATCGAGTCTGGGGCCAACGTCCTGACTTTC.

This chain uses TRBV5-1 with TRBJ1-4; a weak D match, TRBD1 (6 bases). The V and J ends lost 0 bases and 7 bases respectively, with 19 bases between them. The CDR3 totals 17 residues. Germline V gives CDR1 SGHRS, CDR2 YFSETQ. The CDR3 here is CASSLALTGPPSEKLFF. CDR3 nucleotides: TGCGCCAGCAGCTTGGCCCTGACAGGCCCCCCGAGTGAAAAACTGTTTTTT.

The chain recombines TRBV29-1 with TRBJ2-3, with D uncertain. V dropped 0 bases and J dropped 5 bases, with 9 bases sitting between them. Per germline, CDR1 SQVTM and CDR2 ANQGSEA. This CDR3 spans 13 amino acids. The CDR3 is CSVEEGGRDTQYF. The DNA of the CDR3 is TGCAGCGTTGAAGAAGGCGGTCGAGATACGCAGTATTTT.

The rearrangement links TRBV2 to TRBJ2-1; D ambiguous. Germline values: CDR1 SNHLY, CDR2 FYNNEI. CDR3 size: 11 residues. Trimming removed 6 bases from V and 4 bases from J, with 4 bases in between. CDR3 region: CASRLYNEQFF. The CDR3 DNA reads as TGTGCCAGCAGGTTATACAATGAGCAGTTCTTC. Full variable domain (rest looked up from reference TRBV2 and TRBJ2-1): EPEVTQTPSHQVTQMGQEVILRCVPISNHLYFYWYRQILGQKVEFLVSFYNNEISEKSEIFDDQFSVERPDGSNFTLKIRSTKLEDSAMYFCASRLYNEQFFGPGTRLTVL.